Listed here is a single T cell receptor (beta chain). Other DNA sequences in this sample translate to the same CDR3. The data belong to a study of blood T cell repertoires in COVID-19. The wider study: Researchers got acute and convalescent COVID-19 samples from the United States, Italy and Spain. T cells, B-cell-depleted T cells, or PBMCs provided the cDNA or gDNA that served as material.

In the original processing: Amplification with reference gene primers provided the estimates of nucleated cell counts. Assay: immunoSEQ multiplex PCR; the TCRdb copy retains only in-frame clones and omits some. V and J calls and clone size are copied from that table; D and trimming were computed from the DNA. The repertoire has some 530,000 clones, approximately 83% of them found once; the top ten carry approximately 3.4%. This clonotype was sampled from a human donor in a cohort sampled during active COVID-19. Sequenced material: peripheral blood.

The CDR3 loop reads CASSLAGVTEAFF. The CDR3 DNA sequence: TGTGCCAGCAGCTTAGCAGGGGTCACTGAAGCTTTCTTT. The gene calls are TRBV7-9 and TRBJ1-1, with D perhaps matching TRBD1 (5 bases). This CDR3 has 13 residues. Germline V CDR1 and CDR2: SEHNR, FQNEAQ (reference sequence). With 0 bases removed from V and 4 bases from J, the gap between germline ends came to 6 bases.